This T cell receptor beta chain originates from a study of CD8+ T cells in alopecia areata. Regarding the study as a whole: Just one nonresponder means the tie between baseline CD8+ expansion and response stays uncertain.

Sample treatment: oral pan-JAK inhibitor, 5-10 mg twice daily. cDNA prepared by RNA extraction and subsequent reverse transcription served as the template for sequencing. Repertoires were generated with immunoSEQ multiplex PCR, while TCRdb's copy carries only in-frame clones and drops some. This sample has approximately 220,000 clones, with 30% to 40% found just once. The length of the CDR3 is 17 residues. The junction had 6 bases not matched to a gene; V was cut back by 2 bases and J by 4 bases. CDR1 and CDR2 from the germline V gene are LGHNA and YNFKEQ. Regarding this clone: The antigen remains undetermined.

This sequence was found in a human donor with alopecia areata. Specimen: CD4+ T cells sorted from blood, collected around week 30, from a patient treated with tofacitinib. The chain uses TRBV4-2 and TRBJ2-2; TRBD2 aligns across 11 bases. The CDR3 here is CASSQFLAGGITGELFF. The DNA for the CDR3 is TGTGCCAGCAGCCAATTCCTAGCGGGAGGAATCACCGGGGAGCTGTTTTTT.